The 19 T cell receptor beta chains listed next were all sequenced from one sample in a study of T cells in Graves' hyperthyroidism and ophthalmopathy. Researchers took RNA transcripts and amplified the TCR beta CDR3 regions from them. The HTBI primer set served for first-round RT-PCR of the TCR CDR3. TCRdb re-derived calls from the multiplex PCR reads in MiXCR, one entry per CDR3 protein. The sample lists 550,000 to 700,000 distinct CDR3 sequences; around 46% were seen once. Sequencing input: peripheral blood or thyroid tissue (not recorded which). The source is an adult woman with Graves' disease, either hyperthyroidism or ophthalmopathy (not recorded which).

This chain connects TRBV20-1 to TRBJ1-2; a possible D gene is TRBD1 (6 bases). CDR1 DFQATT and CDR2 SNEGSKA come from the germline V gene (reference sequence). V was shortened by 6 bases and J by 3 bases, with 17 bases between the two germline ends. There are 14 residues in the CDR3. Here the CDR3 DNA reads TGCAGTGCCCATCGGGGGGGCGGGGACTATGGCTACACCTTC. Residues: CSAHRGGGDYGYTF.

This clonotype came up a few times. The CDR3 is CASSPRLGSYEQYF. In DNA, the CDR3 is TGTGCCAGCAGCCCCCGGTTGGGATCCTACGAGCAGTACTTC. V gene TRBV7-9 combines with J gene TRBJ2-7, with D hard to call. This CDR3 region has 14 residues. Germline CDR1 is SEHNR and CDR2 is FQNEAQ (reference sequence). V shed 5 bases and J shed 1 base, with 12 bases lying between them.

The DNA for the CDR3 is TGTGCCAATCCCAGACTAGCGGGAGGGCCGGGTGAGCAGTTCTTC. This sequence encodes CANPRLAGGPGEQFF. This chain connects TRBV2 to TRBJ2-1; 14 positions agree with TRBD2. Germline assignment: CDR1 SNHLY and CDR2 FYNNEI. The CDR3 consists of 15 residues. Germline trimming cut 10 bases from V and 9 bases from J; bases unmatched to any gene: 11.

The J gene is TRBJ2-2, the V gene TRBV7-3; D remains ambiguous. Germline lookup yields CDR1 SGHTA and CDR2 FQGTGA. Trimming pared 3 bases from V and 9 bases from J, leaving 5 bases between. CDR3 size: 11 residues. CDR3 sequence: CASSFDRELFF. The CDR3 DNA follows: TGTGCCAGCAGCTTCGACAGGGAGCTGTTTTTT.

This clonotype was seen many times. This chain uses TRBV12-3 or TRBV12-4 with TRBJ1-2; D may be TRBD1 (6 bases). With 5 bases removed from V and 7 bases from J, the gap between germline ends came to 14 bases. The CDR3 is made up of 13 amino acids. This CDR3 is CASSPPGAGGYTF. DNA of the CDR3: TGTGCCAGCAGTCCCCCAGGGGCAGGTGGCTACACCTTC.

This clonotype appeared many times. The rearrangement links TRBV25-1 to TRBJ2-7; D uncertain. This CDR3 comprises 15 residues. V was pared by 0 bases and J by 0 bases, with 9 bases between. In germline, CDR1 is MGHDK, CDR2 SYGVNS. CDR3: CASSEYPAVSYEQYF. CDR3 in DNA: TGTGCCAGCAGTGAATACCCAGCAGTCTCCTACGAGCAGTACTTC.

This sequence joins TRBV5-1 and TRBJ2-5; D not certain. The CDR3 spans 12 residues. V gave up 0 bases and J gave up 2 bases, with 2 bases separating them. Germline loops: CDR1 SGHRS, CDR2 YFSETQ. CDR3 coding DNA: TGCGCCAGCAGCTTGGAACAAGAGACCCAGTACTTC. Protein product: CASSLEQETQYF.

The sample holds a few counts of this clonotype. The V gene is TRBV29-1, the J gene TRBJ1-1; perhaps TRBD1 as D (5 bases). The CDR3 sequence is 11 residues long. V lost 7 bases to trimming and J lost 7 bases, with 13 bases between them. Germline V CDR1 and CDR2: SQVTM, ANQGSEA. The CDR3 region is CSARGVGEAFF. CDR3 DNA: TGCAGCGCCCGGGGGGTCGGTGAAGCTTTCTTT.

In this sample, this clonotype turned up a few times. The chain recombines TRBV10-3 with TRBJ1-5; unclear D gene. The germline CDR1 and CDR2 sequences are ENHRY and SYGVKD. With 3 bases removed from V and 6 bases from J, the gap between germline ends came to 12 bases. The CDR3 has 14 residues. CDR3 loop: CAISDRPVIQPQHF. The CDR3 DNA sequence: TGTGCCATCAGTGACAGGCCCGTCATTCAGCCCCAGCATTTT.

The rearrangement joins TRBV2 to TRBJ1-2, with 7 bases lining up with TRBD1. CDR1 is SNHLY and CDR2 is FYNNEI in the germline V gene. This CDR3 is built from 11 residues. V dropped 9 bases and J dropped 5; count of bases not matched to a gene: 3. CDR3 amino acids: CARTGWYGYTF. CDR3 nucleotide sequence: TGTGCCAGGACAGGGTGGTATGGCTACACCTTC.

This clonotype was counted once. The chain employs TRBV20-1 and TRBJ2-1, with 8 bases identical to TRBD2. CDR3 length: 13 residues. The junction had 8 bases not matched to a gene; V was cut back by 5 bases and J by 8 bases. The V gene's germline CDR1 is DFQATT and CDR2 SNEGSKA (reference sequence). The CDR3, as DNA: TGCAGTGCTCCACCCGGGACTAGTCATGAGCAGTTCTTC. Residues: CSAPPGTSHEQFF.

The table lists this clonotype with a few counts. The CDR3 DNA is TGTGCCAGCAGATCGACGGGACATAATCCTGGAAACACCTTC. It translates to CASRSTGHNPGNTF. The chain has TRBV7-9 and TRBJ1-2; D possibly corresponds to TRBD1 (6 bases). The CDR3 has 14 amino acids. Looked up from germline, CDR1 is SEHNR and CDR2 is FQNEAQ (reference sequence). Trimming removed 6 bases at V and 12 bases at J, with 23 bases between.

The CDR3 nucleotides are TGTGCCAGCAGCTCCCTATTGGGCGGGACAGGAGAGACCCAGTACTTC. Amino acids: CASSSLLGGTGETQYF. The chain employs TRBV7-2 and TRBJ2-5; 8 bases fit TRBD1. The CDR3 extends over 16 amino acids. The ends lost 4 bases at V and 4 bases at J; junction bases unmatched: 11. Germline V gene data show CDR1 as SGHTA and CDR2 as FQGNSA. The full variable domain, in which reference TRBV7-2 and TRBJ2-5 provide the parts outside the CDR3, is GAGVSQSPSNKVTEKGKDVELRCDPISGHTALYWYRQSLGQGLEFLIYFQGNSAPDKSGLPSDRFSAERTGGSVSTLTIQRTQQEDSAVYLCASSSLLGGTGETQYFGPGTRLLVL.

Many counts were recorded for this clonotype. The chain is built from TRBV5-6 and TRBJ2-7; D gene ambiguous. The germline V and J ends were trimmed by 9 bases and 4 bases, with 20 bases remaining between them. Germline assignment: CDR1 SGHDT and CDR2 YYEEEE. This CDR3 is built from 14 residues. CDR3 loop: CATSGPALNYEQYF. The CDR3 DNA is TGTGCCACCTCTGGACCCGCCTTAAATTACGAGCAGTACTTC.

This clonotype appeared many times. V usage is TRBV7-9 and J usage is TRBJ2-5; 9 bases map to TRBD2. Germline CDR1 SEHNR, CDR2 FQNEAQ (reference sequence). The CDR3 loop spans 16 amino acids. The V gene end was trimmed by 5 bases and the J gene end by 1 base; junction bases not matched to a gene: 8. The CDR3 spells CASSPYRAGGQETQYF. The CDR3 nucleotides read TGTGCCAGCAGCCCCTACCGAGCGGGAGGCCAAGAGACCCAGTACTTC.

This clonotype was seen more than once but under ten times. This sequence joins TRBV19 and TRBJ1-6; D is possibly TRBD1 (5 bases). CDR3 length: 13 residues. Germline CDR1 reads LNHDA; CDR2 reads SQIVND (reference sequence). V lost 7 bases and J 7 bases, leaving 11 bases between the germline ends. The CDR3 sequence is CASNPGTNSPLHF. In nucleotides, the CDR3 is TGTGCCAGTAACCCGGGGACGAATTCACCCCTCCACTTT.

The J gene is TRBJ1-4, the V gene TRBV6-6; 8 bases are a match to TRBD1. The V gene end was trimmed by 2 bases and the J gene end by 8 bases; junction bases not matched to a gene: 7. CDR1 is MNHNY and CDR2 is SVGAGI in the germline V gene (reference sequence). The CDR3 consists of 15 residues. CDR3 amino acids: CASSYRQGLREKLFF. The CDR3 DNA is TGTGCCAGCAGTTACAGACAGGGGCTTCGAGAAAAACTGTTTTTT.

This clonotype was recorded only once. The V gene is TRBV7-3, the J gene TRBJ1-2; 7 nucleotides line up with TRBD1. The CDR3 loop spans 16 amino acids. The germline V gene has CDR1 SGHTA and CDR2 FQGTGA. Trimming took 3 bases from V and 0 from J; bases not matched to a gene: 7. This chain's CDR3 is CASSLAGGTANYGYTF. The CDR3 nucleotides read TGTGCCAGCAGCTTGGCCGGAGGGACAGCTAACTATGGCTACACCTTC.

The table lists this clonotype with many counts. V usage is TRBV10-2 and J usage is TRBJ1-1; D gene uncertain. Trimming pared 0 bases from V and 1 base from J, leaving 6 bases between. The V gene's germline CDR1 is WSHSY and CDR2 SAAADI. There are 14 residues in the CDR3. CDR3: CASSESIPNTEAFF. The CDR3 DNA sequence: TGCGCCAGCAGTGAGTCTATCCCGAACACTGAAGCTTTCTTT.